This entry is about one TCR beta chain. Its target is unknown. With the read ending 3 residues before the CDR3 end, the germline J gene is used to fill in that end. This entry is derived from a study of T cells in women clearing cervical HPV infection. Broader study findings: Richness differences could reflect unmeasured T-cell content per sample.

Here immunoSEQ multiplex PCR was the method, and the copy in TCRdb shows in-frame clones only, minus some. The sample's table shows approximately 44,000 clones. Germline V gene data show CDR1 as DFQATT and CDR2 as SNEGSKA (reference sequence). V was trimmed by 0 bases and J by 8 bases, leaving 17 bases between them. The CDR3 sequence is 15 residues long. The chain recombines TRBV20-1 with TRBJ2-4; no reliable D call. Sequencing was performed on blood buffy coat. The sequence was collected from a woman between 18 and 70 years old with a cervical HPV16 infection that either progressed to CIN3+ or cleared (not recorded which). The covered CDR3 bases are TGCAGTGCTAGAGACCGACCGCGGCCCATGGACATT. It yields the protein CSARDRPRPMDI. The entire CDR3 reads CSARDRPRPMDIQYF.